This T cell receptor (beta chain) was captured in a study of T-cell memory formation after mild COVID-19. On the study more broadly: TCR clusters were mostly donor specific.

A 5'RACE reaction primed in the constant segment made cDNA libraries of TCR alpha and TCR beta, and these carried sample barcodes and UMIs. Each CDR3 protein is one row after TCRdb ran MiXCR on the 5' RACE reads. The sample has 450,000 or so distinct CDR3 sequences, roughly 25% seen once. Study results and caveats: CM and EM subsets held most contracting CD4+ clones; EMRA held CD8+ ones. Cross-reactive memory apparently joined, as some responding clones appeared in pre-infection memory.

In germline, CDR1 is LGHDT, CDR2 YNNKEL (reference sequence). Unmatched junction bases numbered 13, after V lost 4 bases and J lost 12 bases. CDR3 size: 15 residues. In regard to this clonotype: Its antigen is unknown.

The genes are TRBV3-1 and TRBJ2-1, with 9 bases that match TRBD2. The sequence was obtained from an adult woman who had mild COVID-19 (a few samples of this study predate the infection). Cell type and time point are not known. Input material: PBMCs or a T cell subset sorted from them (not recorded which). DNA for the CDR3: TGTGCCAGCAGCCTCCATAGCGGGAGCGGAGGGGGGCAGTTCTTC. Its protein product is CASSLHSGSGGGQFF.